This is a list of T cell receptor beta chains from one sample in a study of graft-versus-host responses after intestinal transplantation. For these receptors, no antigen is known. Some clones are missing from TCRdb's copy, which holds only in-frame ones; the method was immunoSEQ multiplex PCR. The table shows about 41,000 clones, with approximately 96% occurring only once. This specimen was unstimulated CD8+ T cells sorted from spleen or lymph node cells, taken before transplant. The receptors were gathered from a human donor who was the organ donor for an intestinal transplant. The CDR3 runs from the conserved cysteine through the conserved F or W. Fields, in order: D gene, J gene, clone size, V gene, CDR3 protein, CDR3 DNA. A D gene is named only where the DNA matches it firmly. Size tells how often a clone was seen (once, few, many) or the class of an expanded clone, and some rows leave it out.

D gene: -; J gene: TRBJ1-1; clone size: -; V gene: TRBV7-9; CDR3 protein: CASGHYRLTGVTEAFF; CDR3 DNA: TGTGCCAGCGGTCATTATCGGCTTACTGGGGTCACTGAAGCTTTCTTT
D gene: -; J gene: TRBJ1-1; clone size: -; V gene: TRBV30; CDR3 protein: CAGDGSGFGTEAFF; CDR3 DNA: TGTGCCGGAGATGGATCGGGCTTCGGGACTGAAGCTTTCTTT
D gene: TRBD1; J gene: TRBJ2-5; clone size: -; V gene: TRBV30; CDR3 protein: CAWSGPGQEETQYF; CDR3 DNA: TGTGCCTGGAGTGGGCCGGGACAGGAAGAGACCCAGTACTTC
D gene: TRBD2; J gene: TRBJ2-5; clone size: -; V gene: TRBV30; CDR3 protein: CAWDSGGSGSETQYF; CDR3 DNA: TGTGCCTGGGATAGCGGGGGATCCGGTTCAGAGACCCAGTACTTC
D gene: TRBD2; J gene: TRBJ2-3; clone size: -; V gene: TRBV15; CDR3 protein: CATSGLAGGLWDTQYF; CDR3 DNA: TGTGCCACCAGCGGTCTAGCGGGGGGGCTTTGGGATACGCAGTATTTT
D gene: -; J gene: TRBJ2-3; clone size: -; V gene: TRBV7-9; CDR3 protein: CAFPGGARDTQYF; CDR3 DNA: TGTGCCTTCCCAGGGGGGGCCCGGGATACGCAGTATTTT
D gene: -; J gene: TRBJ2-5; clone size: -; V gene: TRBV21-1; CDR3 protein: CASSKGGGRACKTQYF; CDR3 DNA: TGTGCCAGCAGCAAAGGAGGTGGCAGGGCCTGTAAGACCCAGTACTTC
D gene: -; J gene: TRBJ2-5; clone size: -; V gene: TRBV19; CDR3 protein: CASSIDKETQYF; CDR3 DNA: TGTGCCAGTAGTATAGATAAAGAGACCCAGTACTTC
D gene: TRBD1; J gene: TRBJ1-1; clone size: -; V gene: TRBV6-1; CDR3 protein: CASSTTSGGTEAFF; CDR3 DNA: TGTGCCAGCAGTACAACTTCAGGGGGCACTGAAGCTTTCTTT
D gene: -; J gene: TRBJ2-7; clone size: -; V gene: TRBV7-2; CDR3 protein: CASSWGNGGYEQYF; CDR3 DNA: TGTGCCAGCAGCTGGGGAAACGGGGGATACGAGCAGTACTTC
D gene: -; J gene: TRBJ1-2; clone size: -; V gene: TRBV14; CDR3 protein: CASSVTGPSGYTF; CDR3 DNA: TGTGCCAGCAGCGTCACAGGGCCCTCGGGCTACACCTTC
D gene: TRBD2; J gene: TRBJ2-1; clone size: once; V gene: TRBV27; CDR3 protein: CASSFSSGGPPNEQFF; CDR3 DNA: TGTGCCAGCAGTTTTTCGTCGGGGGGACCCCCCAATGAGCAGTTCTTC
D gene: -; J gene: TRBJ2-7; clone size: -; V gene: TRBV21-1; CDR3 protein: CASGQGEISYEQYF; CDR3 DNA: TGTGCCAGCGGGCAGGGGGAGATTTCCTACGAGCAGTACTTT
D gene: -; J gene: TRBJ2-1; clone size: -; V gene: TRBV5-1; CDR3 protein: CASSLTGMVSSYNEQFF; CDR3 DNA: TGCGCCAGCAGCTTGACAGGGATGGTTAGCTCCTACAATGAGCAGTTCTTC
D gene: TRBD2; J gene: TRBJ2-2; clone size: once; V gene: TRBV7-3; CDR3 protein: CASSLVAGGPTGELFF; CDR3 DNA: TGTGCCAGCAGCCTAGTAGCGGGGGGACCCACCGGGGAGCTGTTTTTT
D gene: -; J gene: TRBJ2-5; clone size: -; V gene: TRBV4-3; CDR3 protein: CASSQEFTSTPFSPAYLTYF; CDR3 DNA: TGCGCCAGCAGCCAAGAATTTACGTCAACCCCATTCTCCCCAGCTTACCTAACGTACTTC
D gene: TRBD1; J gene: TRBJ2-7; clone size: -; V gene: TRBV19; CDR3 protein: CASSTGTGPYEQYF; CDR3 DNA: TGTGCCAGTAGTACCGGGACAGGGCCCTACGAGCAGTACTTC
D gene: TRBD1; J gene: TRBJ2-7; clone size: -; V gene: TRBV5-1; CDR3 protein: CASSLDRSGSEQYF; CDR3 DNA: TGCGCCAGCAGCCTGGACAGGTCGGGCTCCGAGCAGTACTTC
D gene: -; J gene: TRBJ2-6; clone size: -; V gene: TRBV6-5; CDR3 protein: CASSYSSGANVLTF; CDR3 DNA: TGTGCCAGCAGTTACAGCTCTGGGGCCAACGTCCTGACTTTC
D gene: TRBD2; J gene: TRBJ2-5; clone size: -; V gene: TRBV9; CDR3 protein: CASSVSGGVETQYF; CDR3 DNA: TGTGCCAGCAGCGTGAGCGGGGGGGTGGAGACCCAGTACTTC
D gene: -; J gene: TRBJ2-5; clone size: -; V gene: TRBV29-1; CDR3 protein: CSVAGQEIYF; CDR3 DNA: TGCAGCGTTGCGGGCCAAGAAATCTACTTC
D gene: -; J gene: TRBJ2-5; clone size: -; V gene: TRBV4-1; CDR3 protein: CASSHVAGLKGPETQYF; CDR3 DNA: TGCGCCAGCAGCCACGTTGCGGGCCTGAAGGGACCCGAGACCCAGTACTTC
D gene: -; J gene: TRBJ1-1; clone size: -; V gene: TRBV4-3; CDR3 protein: CASSQDHSPNTEAFF; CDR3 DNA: TGCGCCAGCAGCCAAGATCACAGTCCGAACACTGAAGCTTTCTTT
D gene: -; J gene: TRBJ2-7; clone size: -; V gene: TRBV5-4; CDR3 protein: CASSSNYEQYF; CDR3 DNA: TGTGCCAGCAGCTCCAACTACGAGCAGTACTTC
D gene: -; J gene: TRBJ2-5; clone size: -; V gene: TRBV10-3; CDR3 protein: CAISESGTREETQYF; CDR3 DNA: TGTGCCATCAGTGAGTCGGGAACTCGGGAGGAGACCCAGTACTTC
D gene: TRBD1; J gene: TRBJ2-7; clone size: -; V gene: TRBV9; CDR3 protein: CASSPSGQSYEQYF; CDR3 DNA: TGTGCCAGCAGCCCCTCGGGACAGTCCTACGAGCAGTACTTC
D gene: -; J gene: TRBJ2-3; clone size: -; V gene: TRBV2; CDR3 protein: CASSPEDSTDYGDTQYF; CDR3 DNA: TGTGCCAGCAGTCCCGAGGACTCGACAGACTACGGGGATACGCAGTATTTT
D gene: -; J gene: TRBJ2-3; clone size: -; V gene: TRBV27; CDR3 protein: CASSPLLGTTDTQYF; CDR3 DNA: TGTGCCAGCAGTCCATTACTCGGGACCACAGATACGCAGTATTTT
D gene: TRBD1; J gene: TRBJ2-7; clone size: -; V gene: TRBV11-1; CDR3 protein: CASSSNRGAYEQYF; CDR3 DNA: TGTGCCAGCAGCTCCAACAGGGGCGCCTACGAGCAGTACTTC
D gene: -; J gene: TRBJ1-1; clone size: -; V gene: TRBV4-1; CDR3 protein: CASSPGQPFEAFF; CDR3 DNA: TGCGCCAGCAGCCCCGGACAGCCGTTTGAAGCTTTCTTT
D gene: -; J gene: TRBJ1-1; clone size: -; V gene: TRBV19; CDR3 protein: CASKSRGFDTEAFF; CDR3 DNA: TGTGCCAGTAAATCCCGGGGGTTTGACACTGAAGCTTTCTTT
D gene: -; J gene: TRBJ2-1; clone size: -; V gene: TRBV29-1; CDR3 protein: CSVVSLKNNEQFF; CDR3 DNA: TGCAGCGTTGTAAGCCTAAAGAACAATGAGCAGTTCTTC
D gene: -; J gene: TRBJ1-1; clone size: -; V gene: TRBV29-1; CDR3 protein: CSARGAGEAFF; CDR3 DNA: TGCAGCGCCCGGGGGGCCGGTGAAGCTTTCTTT
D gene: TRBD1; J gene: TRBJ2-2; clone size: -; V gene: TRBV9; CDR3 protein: CASSGRTGGNTGELFF; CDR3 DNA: TGTGCCAGCAGCGGAAGGACAGGGGGGAACACCGGGGAGCTGTTTTTT
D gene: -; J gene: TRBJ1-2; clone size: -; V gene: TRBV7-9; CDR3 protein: CASSDLLSGRVEGYTF; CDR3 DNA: TGTGCCAGCAGCGACCTCCTCTCAGGGAGAGTAGAGGGCTACACCTTC
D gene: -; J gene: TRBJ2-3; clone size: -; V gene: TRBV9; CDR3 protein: CASSSQQGSDTQYF; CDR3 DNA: TGTGCCAGCAGCTCTCAACAGGGTTCAGATACGCAGTATTTT
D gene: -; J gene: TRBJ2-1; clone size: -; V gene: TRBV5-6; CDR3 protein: CASSLVSRQFF; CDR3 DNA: TGTGCCAGCAGCTTGGTCTCACGACAGTTCTTC
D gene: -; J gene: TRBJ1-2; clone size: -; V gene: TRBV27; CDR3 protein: CASSFRGAGYGYTF; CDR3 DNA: TGTGCCAGCAGTTTTCGGGGGGCTGGGTATGGCTACACCTTC
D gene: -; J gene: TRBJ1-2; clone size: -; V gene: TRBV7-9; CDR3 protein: CASSLVEFHYGYTF; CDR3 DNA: TGTGCCAGCAGCTTAGTGGAATTCCACTATGGCTACACCTTC
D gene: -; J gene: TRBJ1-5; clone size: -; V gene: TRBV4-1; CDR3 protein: CASSPITSSGQPQHF; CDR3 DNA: TGCGCCAGCAGCCCTATTACCAGTTCTGGTCAGCCCCAGCATTTT
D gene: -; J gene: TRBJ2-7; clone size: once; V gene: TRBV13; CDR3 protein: CASSLVPDSYEQYF; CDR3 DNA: TGTGCCAGCAGCTTAGTCCCAGACTCCTACGAGCAGTACTTC
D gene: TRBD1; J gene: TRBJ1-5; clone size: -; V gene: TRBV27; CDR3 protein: CASSITGTGPGRSQPQHF; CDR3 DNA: TGTGCCAGCAGTATCACTGGGACAGGGCCCGGTCGAAGTCAGCCCCAGCATTTT
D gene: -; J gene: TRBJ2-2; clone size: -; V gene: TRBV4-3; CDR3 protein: CASSQFFPSYNPGELFF; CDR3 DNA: TGCGCCAGCAGCCAATTTTTCCCGTCCTACAATCCCGGGGAGCTGTTTTTT
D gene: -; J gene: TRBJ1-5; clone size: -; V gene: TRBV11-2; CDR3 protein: CASSLGEGDNQPQHF; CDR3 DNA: TGTGCCAGCAGCTTAGGGGAGGGGGACAATCAGCCCCAGCATTTT
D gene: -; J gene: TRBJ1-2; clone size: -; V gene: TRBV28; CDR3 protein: CASSLDDRTRSYGYTF; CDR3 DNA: TGTGCCAGCAGTTTAGACGACAGGACCCGTAGCTATGGCTACACCTTC
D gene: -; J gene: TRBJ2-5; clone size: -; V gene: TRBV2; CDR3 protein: CASSEMAPNWQETQYF; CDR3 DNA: TGTGCCAGCAGTGAAATGGCGCCAAACTGGCAAGAGACCCAGTACTTC
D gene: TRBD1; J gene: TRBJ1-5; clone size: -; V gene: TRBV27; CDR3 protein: CASSFTGDGQPQHF; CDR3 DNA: TGTGCCAGCAGTTTTACAGGGGACGGCCAGCCCCAGCATTTT
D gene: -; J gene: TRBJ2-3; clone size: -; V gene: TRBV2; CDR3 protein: CASEAGADTDTQYF; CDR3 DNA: TGTGCCAGCGAGGCGGGGGCAGACACAGATACGCAGTATTTT
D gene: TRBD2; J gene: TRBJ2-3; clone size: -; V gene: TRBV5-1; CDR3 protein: CASSLRTTSGGASDTQYF; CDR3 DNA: TGCGCCAGCAGCCTCCGGACGACTAGCGGGGGGGCTTCAGATACGCAGTATTTT
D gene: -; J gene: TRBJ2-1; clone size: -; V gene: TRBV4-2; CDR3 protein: CASSQEFGAKSSYNEQFF; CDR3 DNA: TGTGCCAGCAGCCAAGAATTTGGGGCAAAGAGCTCCTACAATGAGCAGTTCTTC
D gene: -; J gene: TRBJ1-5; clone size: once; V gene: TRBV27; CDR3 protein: CASSFSRDGQPQHF; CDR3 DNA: TGTGCCAGCAGTTTCTCTAGGGACGGCCAGCCCCAGCATTTT
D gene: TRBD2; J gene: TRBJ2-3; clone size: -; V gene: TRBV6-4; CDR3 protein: CARVLWASGGACCGTDTQYF; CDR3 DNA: TGTGCCAGAGTGCTTTGGGCTAGCGGGGGGGCCTGTTGTGGCACAGATACGCAGTATTTT
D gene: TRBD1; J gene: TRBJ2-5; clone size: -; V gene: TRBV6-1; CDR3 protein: CASSEEGGQYQETQYF; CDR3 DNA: TGTGCCAGCAGTGAAGAAGGGGGACAGTACCAAGAGACCCAGTACTTC
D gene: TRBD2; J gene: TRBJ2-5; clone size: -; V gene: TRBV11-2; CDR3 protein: CASSPGAGGPGETQYF; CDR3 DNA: TGTGCCAGCAGCCCAGGTGCGGGGGGGCCCGGGGAGACCCAGTACTTC
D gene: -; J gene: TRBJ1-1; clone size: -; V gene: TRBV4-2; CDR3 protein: CASSQGGEGTEAFF; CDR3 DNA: TGTGCCAGCAGCCAAGGTGGCGAGGGCACTGAAGCTTTCTTT